This T cell receptor beta chain was identified in a study of blood T cells in healthy people across ages. This clonotype was seen a handful of times. An end of the junction does not agree with germline; a read error may underlie this. A second about 7 to 12 cycle PCR used barcoded and J-beta primers. Every cDNA was tagged by a template-switch adaptor with 12 random nucleotides. At least 2.5 million CDR3-containing paired-end reads were obtained per sample. From the 5' RACE reads, TCRdb called clonotypes with MiXCR, one entry per CDR3 protein. This sample has around 2 million distinct CDR3 sequences, with roughly two fifths found just once. Peripheral blood, around 9.4 milliliters per donor, was collected. Isolating PBMCs gave at least 6 million of these cells per sample. Germline lookup yields CDR1 LGHNA and CDR2 YSLEER. CDR3 length: 16 amino acids.

This chain connects TRBV4-3 to TRBJ2-1; TRBD2 might be the D (5 bases). This TCR was sampled from a human donor in good health. The sequenced material came from blood. This chain's CDR3 is CASSPQPGTLYNGQFF. The CDR3 DNA is TGCGCCAGCAGCCCTCAACCGGGAACCCTCTACAATGGGCAGTTCTTC.